These 32 T cell receptor beta chains were sequenced from one sample in a study of response to subunit inactivated influenza vaccine. In TCRdb, the RT-PCR reads were re-called with MiXCR into one record per CDR3 protein. Of 750,000 to 850,000 distinct CDR3 sequences listed, 18% are singletons. The material sequenced was PBMCs from blood, taken 5 days after vaccination. Every receptor here comes from a man aged 45-65 years who received an inactivated influenza vaccine.

Ten or more counts support this clonotype. J is TRBJ2-7 and V is TRBV6-2 or TRBV6-3; 11 bases line up with TRBD2. With 7 bases clipped from V and 6 bases from J, the junction kept 11 bases outside the gene matches. The CDR3 sequence is 15 residues long. Germline V CDR1 and CDR2: MNHEY, SVGEGT. This CDR3 reads CASKPTSGASGEQYF. CDR3 nucleotide sequence: TGTGCCAGCAAGCCGACTAGCGGGGCCTCAGGCGAGCAGTACTTC.

The chain couples TRBV6-1 to TRBJ2-3, with TRBD2 as a possible D gene (5 bases). CDR1 and CDR2 from the germline V gene are MNHNS and SASEGT. The CDR3 sequence is 15 residues long. V lost 6 bases, J lost 1 base, and 14 bases lay in between. CDR3 loop: CASSPRGLGTDTQYF. The CDR3 DNA reads as TGTGCCAGCAGCCCTCGGGGATTGGGCACAGATACGCAGTATTTT.

This clonotype was seen a few times. V gene TRBV5-5 combines with J gene TRBJ2-3, with TRBD1 identical over 11 bases. CDR3 length: 15 residues. In germline, CDR1 is SGHKS, CDR2 YYEKEE (reference sequence). Trimming cost V 4 bases and J 7 bases; bases outside gene matches: 8. The CDR3 protein is CASSATGQGVNTQYF. For the CDR3, the DNA is TGTGCCAGCAGCGCGACGGGACAGGGGGTCAATACGCAGTATTTT.

This clonotype has more than one count but fewer than ten. The CDR3 DNA sequence: TGCAGTGCTAGTGATGTTAGCGGGATCTATTACGAGCAGTACTTC. Protein product: CSASDVSGIYYEQYF. The genes are TRBV20-1 and TRBJ2-7, with TRBD2 matching over 8 bases. This CDR3 contains 15 residues. The germline CDR1 and CDR2 sequences are DFQATT and SNEGSKA (reference sequence). J was trimmed by 4 bases and V by 3 bases; bases with no gene match: 11.

This rearrangement joins TRBV12-3 or TRBV12-4 to TRBJ2-7, with D perhaps TRBD1 (5 bases). V lost 5 bases and J lost 0, with 11 bases in between. This CDR3 is 14 amino acids long. The CDR3 loop reads CASSRSQGSYEQYF. The CDR3 DNA sequence: TGTGCCAGCAGTCGTAGCCAGGGCTCCTACGAGCAGTACTTC.

This clonotype was found a few times. The rearrangement links TRBV4-2 to TRBJ1-3; D may be TRBD1 (5 bases). The CDR3 runs to 16 residues. Between the trimmed V and J ends, which lost 0 bases and 3 bases, there was a span of 12 bases. The germline V gene encodes CDR1 LGHNA and CDR2 YNFKEQ. This CDR3 reads CASSQEGEGIGNTIYF. The CDR3, as DNA: TGTGCCAGCAGCCAAGAAGGGGAGGGGATTGGAAACACCATATATTTT.

This clonotype appeared a few times. J is TRBJ2-2 and V is TRBV7-8, with TRBD1 matching 9 bases. CDR1 and CDR2 from the germline V gene are SGHVS and FQNEAQ. The CDR3 is 16 residues long. Germline trimming cut 3 bases from V and 6 bases from J; bases unmatched to any gene: 8. CDR3 sequence (DNA): TGTGCCAGCAGCTTCCGGGACAGGGTTGTGCCCGGGGAGCTGTTTTTT. Translated, it gives CASSFRDRVVPGELFF.

In its sample, this clonotype was seen a few times. The chain joins TRBV29-1 to TRBJ2-3, with no clear D. With 5 bases removed from V and 2 bases from J, the gap between germline ends came to 11 bases. The length of the CDR3 is 13 residues. From germline, CDR1 is SQVTM and CDR2 ANQGSEA. CDR3 in amino acids: CSVRRAYTDTQYF. The CDR3, as DNA: TGCAGCGTTCGACGGGCCTACACAGATACGCAGTATTTT.

The table lists this clonotype with a few counts. The chain combines TRBV7-2 with TRBJ1-5; 10 bases line up with TRBD1. Germline V gene data show CDR1 as SGHTA and CDR2 as FQGNSA. The CDR3 length is 15 residues. Trimming removed 3 bases from V and 7 bases from J; junction bases left unmatched: 6. This CDR3 is CASSFGTGARQPQHF. CDR3 nucleotide sequence: TGTGCCAGCAGCTTCGGGACAGGGGCACGACAGCCCCAGCATTTT.

This clonotype showed up just a few times. The chain joins TRBV3-1 to TRBJ1-4; 7 nucleotides match TRBD1. The trim removed 1 base at V and 1 base at J, leaving 3 bases unmatched. This CDR3 contains 16 residues. Germline CDR1 and CDR2: LGHDT and YNNKEL (reference sequence). As DNA, the CDR3 is TGTGCCAGCAGCCAAGGGGCAGGGGGAACTAATGAAAAACTGTTTTTT. This translates into CASSQGAGGTNEKLFF.

This chain links TRBV7-9 with TRBJ2-1, with 8 bases aligning to TRBD2. The V gene's germline CDR1 is SEHNR and CDR2 FQNEAQ (reference sequence). After removal of 0 bases from V and 7 bases from J, the junction contained 8 bases not matched to a gene. This CDR3 contains 16 residues. This CDR3 reads CASSLAGRLAGNEQFF. The CDR3, as DNA: TGTGCCAGCAGCTTAGCAGGACGGCTAGCGGGTAATGAGCAGTTCTTC.

The chain couples TRBV20-1 to TRBJ1-2; D perhaps matches TRBD1 (6 bases). The CDR3 runs to 13 residues. The germline gives CDR1 DFQATT, CDR2 SNEGSKA (reference sequence). V was trimmed by 8 bases and J by 4 bases, leaving 17 bases between them. This chain's CDR3 is CSTDRTLSYGYTF. The CDR3 coding sequence is TGCAGTACCGACAGGACCCTAAGCTATGGCTACACCTTC.

The J gene is TRBJ2-7, the V gene TRBV15; weak D call: TRBD1 (5 bases). Trimming stripped 0 bases from V and 6 bases from J, with 12 bases between. Germline V gene lookup returns CDR1 LNHNV and CDR2 YYDKDF (reference sequence). CDR3 size: 14 residues. CDR3 sequence: CATSRDPGKFEQYF. CDR3 DNA: TGTGCCACCAGCAGAGATCCAGGGAAATTCGAGCAGTACTTC.

As DNA, the CDR3 is TGTGCCAGCAGTTTAGCGCGGGGCCCCTACTATGGCTACACCTTC. This translates into CASSLARGPYYGYTF. The chain links TRBV12-3 or TRBV12-4 to TRBJ1-2; tentatively, D is TRBD1 (5 bases). With 0 bases removed from V and 3 bases from J, the gap between germline ends came to 11 bases. This CDR3 has 15 residues.

The V call is TRBV6-2 or TRBV6-3, the J call TRBJ2-6, with D perhaps matching TRBD2 (5 bases). The germline V gene encodes CDR1 MNHEY and CDR2 SVGEGT. V shed 0 bases and J shed 14 bases, with 14 bases lying between them. The CDR3 is 14 residues long. CDR3 loop: CASSYSSQWEILTF. Written as DNA, the CDR3 is TGTGCCAGCAGTTACTCGTCACAGTGGGAGATCCTGACTTTC.

This clonotype was seen a handful of times. This chain links TRBV6-5 with TRBJ2-3; 11 positions agree with TRBD2. Trimming removed 0 bases from V and 4 bases from J; junction bases left unmatched: 6. The CDR3 loop spans 17 amino acids. Germline-derived CDR1 and CDR2 are MNHEY and SVGAGI. CDR3 sequence (DNA): TGTGCCAGCAGTTACTCGCTCCTAGCGGGAGGATCAGATACGCAGTATTTT. Residues: CASSYSLLAGGSDTQYF.

The sample holds a few counts of this clonotype. The CDR3 sequence is CASTGTSGAYEQYF. The CDR3, as DNA: TGTGCCAGCACGGGGACTAGTGGGGCCTACGAGCAGTACTTC. The gene calls are TRBV25-1 and TRBJ2-7, with 8 bases matching TRBD2. This CDR3 is built from 14 residues. V shed 7 bases, J shed 2 bases, and the junction held 7 bases outside the gene matches. CDR1 is MGHDK, CDR2 SYGVNS, per germline.

In its sample, this clonotype was seen many times. J is TRBJ2-1 and V is TRBV20-1, with 7 bases that match TRBD2. The CDR3 has 16 amino acids. The V and J ends lost 0 bases and 3 bases, in that order; junction bases with no gene match: 8. Germline CDR1 reads DFQATT; CDR2 reads SNEGSKA (reference sequence). Here the CDR3 reads CSARDHASGYYNEQFF. The CDR3 coding sequence is TGCAGTGCTAGAGATCATGCTAGCGGTTACTACAATGAGCAGTTCTTC.

This clonotype came up a few times. The CDR3 here is CASSLAVWKGDEQYF. The CDR3 DNA reads TGTGCCAGCAGCTTAGCTGTGTGGAAGGGAGACGAGCAGTACTTC. J is TRBJ2-7 and V is TRBV7-2, with TRBD2 as a possible D gene (5 bases). The CDR3 is 15 amino acids. V lost 0 bases, J lost 5 bases, and 14 bases lay in between. In germline, CDR1 is SGHTA, CDR2 FQGNSA.

This clonotype was counted only a few times. The chain recombines TRBV11-1 with TRBJ2-7, with 9 bases matching TRBD1. The CDR3 loop spans 15 amino acids. Trimming at V came to 5 bases and at J to 6 bases, leaving 11 bases not matched to a gene. In germline, CDR1 is SGHAT, CDR2 FQDESV (reference sequence). This CDR3 is CASSPSGTGFSEQYF. In DNA, the CDR3 is TGTGCCAGCAGCCCTTCCGGGACAGGGTTCTCCGAGCAGTACTTC. Based on the CDR3 plus reference TRBV11-1 and TRBJ2-7, the full variable domain is EAEVAQSPRYKITEKSQAVAFWCDPISGHATLYWYRQILGQGPELLVQFQDESVVDDSQLPKDRFSAERLKGVDSTLKIQPAELGDSAMYLCASSPSGTGFSEQYFGPGTRLTVT.

Only a few counts were recorded for this clonotype. The rearrangement uses TRBV2 and TRBJ2-5; TRBD2 is a possible D gene (6 bases). There are 14 residues in the CDR3. With 6 bases removed from V and 5 bases from J, the gap between germline ends came to 16 bases. Germline-derived CDR1 and CDR2 are SNHLY and FYNNEI. CDR3 amino acids: CASRNPVGGETQYF. The CDR3 DNA reads TGTGCCAGCAGGAACCCCGTGGGAGGTGAGACCCAGTACTTC.

The rearrangement links TRBV5-1 to TRBJ2-7; D gene unclear. Trimming left V 3 bases short and J 0 bases short, with 10 bases between. This CDR3 has 14 amino acids. From germline, CDR1 is SGHRS and CDR2 YFSETQ. CDR3 in DNA: TGCGCCAGCAGCTATGTCGCGAGCTCCTACGAGCAGTACTTC. Residues: CASSYVASSYEQYF.

V gene TRBV20-1 combines with J gene TRBJ2-3; D ambiguous. CDR1 is DFQATT and CDR2 is SNEGSKA in the germline V gene (reference sequence). The V end lost 7 bases, the J end lost 0 bases, and 11 bases lay between the germline ends. The CDR3 extends over 13 amino acids. As DNA, the CDR3 is TGCAGTGGAGAGGAGTCTAGCACAGATACGCAGTATTTT. Residues: CSGEESSTDTQYF.

With regard to this clonotype: A read error may explain this, as a much larger clone is one base away. This chain connects TRBV5-1 to TRBJ1-1; 8 bases map to TRBD1. The germline CDR1 and CDR2 sequences are SGHRS and YFSETQ. The CDR3 length is 13 residues. This CDR3 is CTSSSGTGGEAFF. The CDR3 coding sequence is TGCACCAGCAGCTCGGGGACAGGAGGTGAAGCTTTCTTT. The entire variable domain, with the rest obtained from reference TRBV5-1 and TRBJ1-1, is as follows: KAGVTQTPRYLIKTRGQQVTLSCSPISGHRSVSWYQQTPGQGLQFLFEYFSETQRNKGNFPGRFSGRQFSNSRSEMNVSTLELGDSALYLCTSSSGTGGEAFFGQGTRLTVV.

The chain employs TRBV7-9 and TRBJ1-1; D call uncertain. CDR3 length: 10 amino acids. Germline V gene data show CDR1 as SEHNR and CDR2 as FQNEAQ (reference sequence). Trimming took 8 bases from V and 5 from J, leaving 6 bases between them. This CDR3 reads CASDGTEAFF. The CDR3 DNA follows: TGTGCCAGCGACGGGACTGAAGCTTTCTTT.

The gene calls are TRBV5-1 and TRBJ2-2; 7 nucleotides agree with TRBD1. The CDR3 is 18 amino acids. With V trimmed by 4 bases and J by 0 bases, 12 bases remained unmatched. Germline values: CDR1 SGHRS, CDR2 YFSETQ. DNA for the CDR3: TGCGCCAGCAGCCCCACCCTAGGACAGGTGACGAACACCGGGGAGCTGTTTTTT. The encoded protein is CASSPTLGQVTNTGELFF. Together with reference TRBV5-1 and TRBJ2-2, the CDR3 gives the full variable domain: KAGVTQTPRYLIKTRGQQVTLSCSPISGHRSVSWYQQTPGQGLQFLFEYFSETQRNKGNFPGRFSGRQFSNSRSEMNVSTLELGDSALYLCASSPTLGQVTNTGELFFGEGSRLTVL.

This clonotype came up a few times. The rearrangement uses TRBV20-1 and TRBJ2-3, with D uncertain. Germline values: CDR1 DFQATT, CDR2 SNEGSKA (reference sequence). This CDR3 has 14 amino acids. V lost 7 bases and J lost 7, with 21 bases in between. The CDR3 sequence: CSVHGLPKENTQYF. The CDR3 nucleotides read TGCAGTGTTCACGGGCTCCCAAAGGAAAATACGCAGTATTTT.

This chain joins TRBV7-9 and TRBJ2-2; D uncertain. V gave up 1 base and J gave up 4 bases, with 4 bases separating them. The CDR3 consists of 13 residues. Looked up from germline, CDR1 is SEHNR and CDR2 is FQNEAQ (reference sequence). Here the CDR3 DNA reads TGTGCCAGCAGCTTAGACAGCACCGGGGAGCTGTTTTTT. Amino acids: CASSLDSTGELFF.

There are a few counts of this clonotype. The chain carries TRBV28 and TRBJ2-1; D gene unclear. Trimming took 1 base from V and 6 from J, leaving 13 bases between them. This CDR3 region has 15 residues. Germline-derived CDR1 and CDR2 are MDHEN and SYDVKM. The CDR3, as DNA: TGTGCCAGCAGTTTATTCCCTAGTTCGTTCAATGAGCAGTTCTTC. Amino acids: CASSLFPSSFNEQFF.

The rearrangement uses TRBV3-1 and TRBJ2-3, with D perhaps being TRBD1 or TRBD2 (5 bases each). Trimming took off 1 base at V and 5 bases at J, with 13 bases between the two ends. Germline CDR1 is LGHDT and CDR2 is YNNKEL (reference sequence). This CDR3 has 15 residues. In nucleotides, the CDR3 is TGTGCCAGCAGCCAAGGAGGTAATGGGGGAGATACGCAGTATTTT. Translated: CASSQGGNGGDTQYF.

The sample holds many counts of this clonotype. CDR3 loop: CASNPSFPGQGRNEQFF. The CDR3 DNA reads as TGCGCCAGCAACCCATCTTTTCCGGGACAGGGTCGGAATGAGCAGTTCTTC. The chain combines TRBV5-1 with TRBJ2-1, with 9 positions matching TRBD1. Trimming took 6 bases from V and 7 from J; bases not matched to a gene: 17. The length of the CDR3 is 17 residues. Germline V gene lookup returns CDR1 SGHRS and CDR2 YFSETQ.

The chain has TRBV7-6 and TRBJ2-1; 7 nucleotides align to TRBD1. The germline CDR1 and CDR2 sequences are SGHVS and FNYEAQ. The junction had 7 bases not matched to a gene; V was cut back by 5 bases and J by 3 bases. The CDR3 is 15 residues long. CDR3 sequence (DNA): TGTGCCAGCAGCACCCGACAGGGAGACTACAATGAGCAGTTCTTC. This gives the protein CASSTRQGDYNEQFF.